This T cell receptor (beta chain) was sequenced for a study of T cell repertoires in cytomegalovirus infection. Note on this clonotype: The antigen is not known.

The CDR3 covers 11 residues. Trimming stripped 6 bases from V and 5 bases from J, with 10 bases between. The germline gives CDR1 SQVTM, CDR2 ANQGSEA. TCRdb re-called the reads through MiXCR, storing one row per CDR3 protein. The table shows roughly 730,000 distinct CDR3 sequences, with around 31% occurring only once. The receptor's source is a human donor in good health (CMV status not recorded). Some clones in this sample may be carry-over from other donors' samples. The sequenced sample was cultured PBMCs, obtained from culture after CMV antigen stimulation. This chain connects TRBV29-1 to TRBJ1-1, with D possibly matching TRBD1 (5 bases). DNA for the CDR3: TGCAGCGTGTCAGGGAGGACTGAAGCTTTCTTT. It is translated as CSVSGRTEAFF.